Listed below are T cell receptor beta chains from one sample, sequenced in a study of T-cell reconstitution after alpha-beta-depleted transplantation in children. TCRdb passed the PCR reads through MiXCR, listing each CDR3 protein once. The repertoire holds hundreds of thousands of distinct CDR3 sequences, with roughly 17% as singletons. Here the sequenced sample was PBMCs from the stem cell graft donor, taken from the stem cell graft. Source of these receptors: a human donor who donated a stem cell graft to a child with acute myeloid leukemia. Each CDR3 is given with its conserved first and last residue. The D gene is left open where the match is weak. Rows give clone size only sometimes, using once, few, many, or a class for an expanded clone.

d_call: TRBD1
j_call: TRBJ2-3
v_call: TRBV20-1
clone_size: NA
cdr3_aa: CSARPTGTGRGWVTDTQYF
cdr3_nt: TGCAGTGCTAGGCCCACCGGGACAGGGAGGGGGTGGGTCACAGATACGCAGTATTTT

d_call: NA
j_call: TRBJ2-2
v_call: TRBV7-2
clone_size: few
cdr3_aa: CASSLDPAANTGELFF
cdr3_nt: TGTGCCAGCAGCTTAGACCCAGCGGCGAACACCGGGGAGCTGTTTTTT

d_call: TRBD1
j_call: TRBJ2-7
v_call: TRBV15
clone_size: few
cdr3_aa: CATSRGDSRDEQYF
cdr3_nt: TGTGCCACCAGCAGAGGGGACAGTCGGGACGAGCAGTACTTC

d_call: NA
j_call: TRBJ2-1
v_call: TRBV10-2
clone_size: NA
cdr3_aa: CASRGTSCYNEQFF
cdr3_nt: TGCGCCAGCAGGGGAACTAGCTGCTACAATGAGCAGTTCTTC

d_call: NA
j_call: TRBJ2-3
v_call: TRBV7-9
clone_size: NA
cdr3_aa: CASSYSRDTSTDTQYF
cdr3_nt: TGTGCCAGCAGCTACTCCCGGGACACGAGCACAGATACGCAGTATTTT

d_call: NA
j_call: TRBJ2-1
v_call: TRBV3-1
clone_size: NA
cdr3_aa: CASSPDLSNEQFF
cdr3_nt: TGTGCCAGCAGCCCGGACCTTAGCAATGAGCAGTTCTTC

d_call: NA
j_call: TRBJ2-3
v_call: TRBV5-1
clone_size: few
cdr3_aa: CASSLDGGGRTDTQYF
cdr3_nt: TGCGCCAGCAGCTTGGACGGCGGGGGCCGCACAGATACGCAGTATTTT

d_call: TRBD1
j_call: TRBJ2-2
v_call: TRBV20-1
clone_size: many
cdr3_aa: CSARVPQGAPSNTGELFF
cdr3_nt: TGCAGTGCTAGAGTACCACAGGGGGCACCGTCGAACACCGGGGAGCTGTTTTTT

d_call: NA
j_call: TRBJ2-7
v_call: TRBV5-6
clone_size: NA
cdr3_aa: CASSLYQNSYEQYF
cdr3_nt: TGTGCCAGCAGCTTGTATCAGAATTCCTACGAGCAGTACTTC

d_call: NA
j_call: TRBJ1-2
v_call: TRBV29-1
clone_size: many
cdr3_aa: CSVEHDLPYGYTF
cdr3_nt: TGCAGCGTTGAACACGACCTACCCTATGGCTACACCTTC

d_call: NA
j_call: TRBJ2-5
v_call: TRBV5-5
clone_size: NA
cdr3_aa: CASSLEGRGETQYF
cdr3_nt: TGTGCCAGCAGCTTGGAGGGGCGCGGAGAGACCCAGTACTTC

d_call: NA
j_call: TRBJ2-1
v_call: TRBV9
clone_size: many
cdr3_aa: CASSPRETAYNEQFF
cdr3_nt: TGTGCCAGCAGCCCCCGGGAAACAGCCTACAATGAGCAGTTCTTC

d_call: NA
j_call: TRBJ2-1
v_call: TRBV15
clone_size: many
cdr3_aa: CATSRDRNEQFF
cdr3_nt: TGTGCCACCAGCAGAGATAGAAATGAGCAGTTCTTC

d_call: NA
j_call: TRBJ1-4
v_call: TRBV7-2
clone_size: many
cdr3_aa: CASSSRFKGGREKLFF
cdr3_nt: TGTGCCAGCAGCTCGCGTTTTAAGGGGGGACGAGAAAAACTGTTTTTT

d_call: NA
j_call: TRBJ1-3
v_call: TRBV5-1
clone_size: few
cdr3_aa: CASSTTSSGNTIYF
cdr3_nt: TGCGCCAGCAGTACCACTAGCTCTGGAAACACCATATATTTT

d_call: NA
j_call: TRBJ1-4
v_call: TRBV11-2
clone_size: NA
cdr3_aa: CASSLVPVGTTNEKLFF
cdr3_nt: TGTGCCAGCAGCTTAGTCCCTGTTGGGACGACTAATGAAAAACTGTTTTTT

d_call: NA
j_call: TRBJ2-2
v_call: TRBV5-1
clone_size: NA
cdr3_aa: CASSLTGRIGELFF
cdr3_nt: TGCGCCAGCAGCTTGACAGGGAGGATCGGGGAGCTGTTTTTT

d_call: NA
j_call: TRBJ2-5
v_call: TRBV29-1
clone_size: many
cdr3_aa: CSVEITGGRQETQYF
cdr3_nt: TGCAGCGTTGAAATTACGGGGGGCAGACAAGAGACCCAGTACTTC

d_call: NA
j_call: TRBJ2-1
v_call: TRBV30
clone_size: NA
cdr3_aa: CAWRRGGARDEQFF
cdr3_nt: TGTGCCTGGAGGAGGGGGGGGGCCCGGGATGAGCAGTTCTTC

d_call: NA
j_call: TRBJ2-1
v_call: TRBV12-3/TRBV12-4
clone_size: NA
cdr3_aa: CASKGTDVVDEQFF
cdr3_nt: TGTGCCAGCAAGGGGACCGATGTTGTCGATGAGCAGTTCTTC

d_call: TRBD2
j_call: TRBJ2-5
v_call: TRBV7-9
clone_size: NA
cdr3_aa: CASSLYLAGQETQYF
cdr3_nt: TGTGCCAGCAGCTTATACCTAGCGGGGCAAGAGACCCAGTACTTC

d_call: NA
j_call: TRBJ1-6
v_call: TRBV6-2/TRBV6-3
clone_size: NA
cdr3_aa: CASSYRPGVSSSYNSPLHF
cdr3_nt: TGTGCCAGCAGTTACCGTCCAGGGGTCTCGAGCTCCTATAATTCACCCCTCCACTTT

d_call: TRBD1
j_call: TRBJ1-1
v_call: TRBV5-5
clone_size: NA
cdr3_aa: CASRITGARANTEAFF
cdr3_nt: TGTGCCAGCAGGATAACAGGGGCTAGGGCAAACACTGAAGCTTTCTTT

d_call: TRBD1
j_call: TRBJ1-6
v_call: TRBV12-3/TRBV12-4
clone_size: NA
cdr3_aa: CASSLGTGKGAPLHF
cdr3_nt: TGTGCCAGCAGCCTAGGGACAGGGAAGGGGGCACCCCTCCACTTT

d_call: NA
j_call: TRBJ1-2
v_call: TRBV28
clone_size: few
cdr3_aa: CASSYRSGYTF
cdr3_nt: TGTGCCAGCAGTTACCGGAGCGGCTACACCTTC

d_call: NA
j_call: TRBJ1-1
v_call: TRBV24-1
clone_size: few
cdr3_aa: CATRMDGGLNTEAFF
cdr3_nt: TGTGCCACCAGGATGGACGGCGGACTGAACACTGAAGCTTTCTTT

d_call: NA
j_call: TRBJ1-1
v_call: TRBV20-1
clone_size: many
cdr3_aa: CSARGRLNTEAFF
cdr3_nt: TGCAGTGCTAGGGGCAGATTGAACACTGAAGCTTTCTTT

d_call: NA
j_call: TRBJ2-7
v_call: TRBV29-1
clone_size: many
cdr3_aa: CSVSRGLDEQYF
cdr3_nt: TGCAGCGTGTCGAGAGGGCTTGACGAGCAGTACTTC

d_call: TRBD2
j_call: TRBJ2-1
v_call: TRBV20-1
clone_size: NA
cdr3_aa: CSARDPAGGLSEQFF
cdr3_nt: TGCAGTGCTAGAGATCCCGCGGGGGGGCTTAGTGAGCAGTTCTTC

d_call: TRBD1
j_call: TRBJ1-2
v_call: TRBV30
clone_size: NA
cdr3_aa: CAWSADRGSYGYTF
cdr3_nt: TGTGCCTGGAGTGCCGACAGGGGATCCTATGGCTACACCTTC

d_call: NA
j_call: TRBJ1-2
v_call: TRBV4-3
clone_size: few
cdr3_aa: CASSQELSQGYGYTF
cdr3_nt: TGCGCCAGCAGCCAAGAGCTTAGCCAGGGGTATGGCTACACCTTC

d_call: TRBD1
j_call: TRBJ2-2
v_call: TRBV4-3
clone_size: few
cdr3_aa: CASSHLLVGITGGVTGELFF
cdr3_nt: TGCGCCAGCAGCCATCTTCTTGTAGGGATAACAGGGGGCGTCACCGGGGAGCTGTTTTTT

d_call: NA
j_call: TRBJ2-3
v_call: TRBV4-2
clone_size: NA
cdr3_aa: CASSPTRGFTDTQYF
cdr3_nt: TGTGCCAGCAGCCCCACAAGGGGTTTCACAGATACGCAGTATTTT

d_call: NA
j_call: TRBJ1-6
v_call: TRBV20-1
clone_size: many
cdr3_aa: CSASSGFEGNSPLHF
cdr3_nt: TGCAGTGCTAGTTCTGGATTCGAAGGGAATTCACCCCTCCACTTT

d_call: TRBD2
j_call: TRBJ2-5
v_call: TRBV7-8
clone_size: NA
cdr3_aa: CASSVKTSAEETQYF
cdr3_nt: TGTGCCAGCAGCGTCAAAACTAGCGCTGAAGAGACCCAGTACTTC

d_call: NA
j_call: TRBJ2-2
v_call: TRBV12-3/TRBV12-4
clone_size: many
cdr3_aa: CASSSGQGGTGELFF
cdr3_nt: TGTGCCAGCAGTTCGGGTCAGGGCGGGACCGGGGAGCTGTTTTTT

d_call: TRBD1
j_call: TRBJ1-2
v_call: TRBV29-1
clone_size: many
cdr3_aa: CSVDRGQMDGYTF
cdr3_nt: TGCAGCGTGGACAGGGGACAGATGGATGGCTACACCTTC

d_call: TRBD1
j_call: TRBJ1-2
v_call: TRBV5-1
clone_size: many
cdr3_aa: CASSVDRGEDYGYTF
cdr3_nt: TGCGCCAGCAGCGTAGACAGGGGGGAGGACTATGGCTACACCTTC

d_call: NA
j_call: TRBJ1-5
v_call: TRBV7-2
clone_size: NA
cdr3_aa: CASSLLVFSDQPQHF
cdr3_nt: TGTGCCAGCAGCTTACTGGTTTTTAGCGATCAGCCCCAGCATTTT

d_call: NA
j_call: TRBJ2-1
v_call: TRBV20-1
clone_size: NA
cdr3_aa: CCARDRGAASYNEQFF
cdr3_nt: TGCTGTGCTAGAGATCGTGGCGCCGCCTCCTACAATGAGCAGTTCTTC

d_call: TRBD2
j_call: TRBJ2-1
v_call: TRBV20-1
clone_size: many
cdr3_aa: CSAKGLAGASLTYNEQFF
cdr3_nt: TGCAGTGCTAAGGGACTAGCGGGGGCCTCGCTAACCTACAATGAGCAGTTCTTC

d_call: TRBD1
j_call: TRBJ1-1
v_call: TRBV7-9
clone_size: few
cdr3_aa: CASRRPPRTGLNTEAFF
cdr3_nt: TGTGCCAGCAGACGCCCCCCCAGGACAGGGCTGAACACTGAAGCTTTCTTT

d_call: TRBD2
j_call: TRBJ2-1
v_call: TRBV7-2
clone_size: NA
cdr3_aa: CASSLGTSGESNEQFF
cdr3_nt: TGTGCCAGCAGCTTAGGTACTAGCGGGGAATCTAATGAGCAGTTCTTC

d_call: NA
j_call: TRBJ2-5
v_call: TRBV11-2
clone_size: NA
cdr3_aa: CASSFPSQGPETQYF
cdr3_nt: TGTGCCAGCAGCTTTCCCAGCCAGGGGCCAGAGACCCAGTACTTC

d_call: TRBD1
j_call: TRBJ1-5
v_call: TRBV12-3/TRBV12-4
clone_size: few
cdr3_aa: CASSSMDRGLNQPQHF
cdr3_nt: TGTGCCAGCAGTTCAATGGACAGGGGGCTAAATCAGCCCCAGCATTTT

d_call: NA
j_call: TRBJ1-1
v_call: TRBV20-1
clone_size: many
cdr3_aa: CSFIDPSNTEAFF
cdr3_nt: TGCAGTTTTATAGACCCCTCGAACACTGAAGCTTTCTTT

d_call: NA
j_call: TRBJ2-2
v_call: TRBV10-3
clone_size: few
cdr3_aa: CAISGLDVTGELFF
cdr3_nt: TGTGCCATCAGTGGTTTGGACGTCACCGGGGAGCTGTTTTTT

d_call: TRBD2
j_call: TRBJ2-3
v_call: TRBV12-3/TRBV12-4
clone_size: NA
cdr3_aa: CASRTGGEGVTDTQYF
cdr3_nt: TGTGCCAGCAGAACCGGGGGGGAGGGGGTCACAGATACGCAGTATTTT

d_call: TRBD1
j_call: TRBJ1-1
v_call: TRBV10-3
clone_size: few
cdr3_aa: CAISGTGGEAFF
cdr3_nt: TGTGCCATCAGTGGGACAGGGGGCGAAGCTTTCTTT

d_call: NA
j_call: TRBJ1-2
v_call: TRBV29-1
clone_size: many
cdr3_aa: CSVEGEVGYTF
cdr3_nt: TGCAGCGTTGAAGGGGAAGTTGGCTACACCTTC

d_call: NA
j_call: TRBJ2-3
v_call: TRBV5-1
clone_size: NA
cdr3_aa: CASSLGWSTDTQYF
cdr3_nt: TGCGCCAGCAGCTTGGGATGGAGCACAGATACGCAGTATTTT

d_call: NA
j_call: TRBJ2-1
v_call: TRBV20-1
clone_size: few
cdr3_aa: CSARGGSSPYNEQFF
cdr3_nt: TGCAGTGCTAGAGGTGGATCTAGCCCCTACAATGAGCAGTTCTTC

d_call: NA
j_call: TRBJ1-5
v_call: TRBV20-1
clone_size: many
cdr3_aa: CSARQGVNQPQHF
cdr3_nt: TGCAGTGCTAGACAGGGAGTGAATCAGCCCCAGCATTTT

d_call: TRBD1
j_call: TRBJ2-7
v_call: TRBV7-9
clone_size: NA
cdr3_aa: CASSPDTGTGNNYEQYF
cdr3_nt: TGTGCCAGCAGCCCGGACACCGGGACAGGGAATAACTACGAGCAGTACTTC

d_call: NA
j_call: TRBJ1-5
v_call: TRBV7-8
clone_size: NA
cdr3_aa: CASSLRASAASNQPQHF
cdr3_nt: TGTGCCAGCAGCTTAAGGGCGTCGGCAGCAAGCAATCAGCCCCAGCATTTT

d_call: NA
j_call: TRBJ2-2
v_call: TRBV6-5
clone_size: NA
cdr3_aa: CASSYLATGELFF
cdr3_nt: TGTGCCAGCAGTTACTTGGCGACCGGGGAGCTGTTTTTT

d_call: NA
j_call: TRBJ2-3
v_call: TRBV12-3/TRBV12-4
clone_size: NA
cdr3_aa: CASKRRGPGTDTQYF
cdr3_nt: TGTGCCAGCAAAAGGCGGGGGCCTGGCACAGATACGCAGTATTTT

d_call: TRBD1
j_call: TRBJ1-5
v_call: TRBV4-1
clone_size: few
cdr3_aa: CASSHPGQGSQPQHF
cdr3_nt: TGCGCCAGCAGCCACCCGGGACAGGGTAGTCAGCCCCAGCATTTT

d_call: TRBD1
j_call: TRBJ2-2
v_call: TRBV12-3/TRBV12-4
clone_size: many
cdr3_aa: CASSMTGNTGELFF
cdr3_nt: TGTGCCAGCAGCATGACAGGGAATACCGGGGAGCTGTTTTTT